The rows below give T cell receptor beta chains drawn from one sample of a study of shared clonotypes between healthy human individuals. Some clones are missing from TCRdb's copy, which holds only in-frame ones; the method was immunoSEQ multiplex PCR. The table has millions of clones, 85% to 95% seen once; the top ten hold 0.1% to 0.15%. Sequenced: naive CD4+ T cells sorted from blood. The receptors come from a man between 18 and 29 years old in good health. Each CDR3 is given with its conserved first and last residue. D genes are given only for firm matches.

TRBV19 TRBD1 CASLQGQGLNSPLHF
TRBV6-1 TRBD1 CANSDRENSPLHF
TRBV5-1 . CASSLNLYEQYF
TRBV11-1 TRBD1 CASSPGTGVHQPQHF
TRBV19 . CASSLDSYYEQYF
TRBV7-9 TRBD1 CASSFWDRVEGNTIYF
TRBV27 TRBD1 CASSSGQGGMNTEAFF
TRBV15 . CATSRDRPLGNNEKLFF
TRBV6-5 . CASRSDSGNQPQHF
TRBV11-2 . CASSIGRGAPYEQYF
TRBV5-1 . CASSLPAYEQYF
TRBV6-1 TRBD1 CASKTGVTYNEQFF
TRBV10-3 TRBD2 CAISLGSGVLQETQYF
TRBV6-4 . CASSAGVGNTEAFF
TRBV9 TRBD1 CASSPGQGRTEAFF
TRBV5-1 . CASGVHGGPTDTQYF
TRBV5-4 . CASSLQGNYEQYF
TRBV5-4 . CASSPGGPVSSYNSPLHF
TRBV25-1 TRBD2 CASRTSGEETQYF
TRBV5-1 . CASSAQAKSSYNEQFF
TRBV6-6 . CASSLTIGEQYF
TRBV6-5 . CASSYREGGGYTF
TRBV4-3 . CASSQERGNQPQHF
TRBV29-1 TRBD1 CSVEHRGEKDEQYF
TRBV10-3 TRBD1 CAISERDRGYEQYF
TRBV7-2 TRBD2 CASSIRLAGEQFF
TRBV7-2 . CASSPRRTQETQYF
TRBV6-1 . CASSDPRMGRAGANVLTF
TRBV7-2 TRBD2 CASSISGRAGELFF
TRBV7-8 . CASSLAGRNYGYTF
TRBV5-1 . CASSPRTVSYEQYF
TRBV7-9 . CASSLLGDSPLHF
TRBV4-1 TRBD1 CASSLRTGPGNTIYF
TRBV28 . CASSFVGNIQYF
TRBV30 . CAWSVKNSPLHF
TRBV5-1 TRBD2 CASSRAGGTDTQYF